This TCR beta chain was identified in a study of cytomegalovirus exposure and HLA in healthy donors. Turning to this clone: Its target is unknown.

General study points: High specificity and sensitivity for cytomegalovirus status were reported for the classifier. Among immune exposure information, only CMV serostatus was available.

60 Vbeta and 13 Jbeta primers were used in PCR. TCRdb's copy holds only in-frame clones and misses some; the assay was immunoSEQ multiplex PCR. In the table there are some 66,000 clones, roughly 78% of which are singletons. CDR1 and CDR2 from the germline V gene are SGHDT and YYEEEE. Trimming took 0 bases from V and 5 from J, leaving 14 bases between them. This CDR3 spans 15 amino acids. Sampled while nominally healthy, donors likely had unrecorded immune exposures. This receptor was identified in a middle-aged man in good health and CMV-seronegative. This chain joins TRBV5-6 and TRBJ1-2; D unclear. Sequencing used PBMCs. CDR3 residues: CASSLGPTRSYGYTF. The CDR3 DNA follows: TGTGCCAGCAGCTTGGGTCCCACTCGGAGTTATGGCTACACCTTC.